This T cell receptor (beta chain) comes out of a study of cytomegalovirus exposure and HLA in healthy donors. Study context: Membership in the Caucasian-associated ancestry cluster was found for around four fifths of roughly 360 genotyped donors. Findings of the study overall: According to an earlier analysis, most TCR beta V segments yielded productive rearrangements about 90% or about 30% of the time. The authors assumed roughly uniform sequencing depth across donors for presence/absence analyses. Some V segments (TRBV6-2 and TRBV6-3 among them) were excluded as indistinguishable.

PCR was performed using 60 Vbeta and 13 Jbeta primers. TCRdb's table, derived via immunoSEQ multiplex PCR, lists solely in-frame clones and lacks some. The table lists 150,000 to 200,000 clones, more than 75% of them singletons, with about 1.4% in the top ten. The CDR3 covers 16 residues. The germline V gene encodes CDR1 SGHTA and CDR2 FQGNSA. Germline trimming cut 1 base from V and 4 bases from J; bases unmatched to any gene: 3. Note on this clone: Its antigen is unknown.

The origin of this receptor is a woman aged 50 to 65 in good health and CMV-seronegative. The specimen was PBMCs. V gene TRBV7-2 combines with J gene TRBJ2-2, with 10 nucleotides matching TRBD1. The CDR3 here is CASSLDRDRGTGELFF. The CDR3 DNA reads TGTGCCAGCAGCTTAGACCGGGACAGGGGCACCGGGGAGCTGTTTTTT.